Listed here are 8 T cell receptor beta chains from one sample, sequenced in a study of T-cell reconstitution after alpha-beta-depleted transplantation in children. Preparation of the TCRbeta library involved a method that used unique molecular identifiers. TCRdb re-derived calls from the PCR reads in MiXCR, one entry per CDR3 protein. The data show roughly 400,000 distinct CDR3 sequences, 43% seen once. The sample was PBMCs, taken before TCRalphabeta/CD19-depleted stem cell transplant. The receptors shown here come from a girl aged 2-10 years with aplastic anemia, due to receive a stem cell transplant.

The chain uses TRBV12-3 or TRBV12-4 and TRBJ2-7, with 7 bases that match TRBD1. The trim removed 8 bases at V and 2 bases at J, leaving 6 bases unmatched. This CDR3 has 13 residues. CDR3 in DNA: TGTGCCAGCGCCCTTGGACAGGCCTACGAGCAGTACTTC. Its protein product is CASALGQAYEQYF.

This clonotype was seen only a few times. This chain connects TRBV5-1 to TRBJ2-1; 10 bases align to TRBD2. The CDR3 length is 15 residues. V gave up 3 bases and J gave up 7 bases; unmatched junction bases: 7. Looked up from germline, CDR1 is SGHRS and CDR2 is YFSETQ. DNA of the CDR3: TGCGCCAGCAGCTCTAGCGGGAGCATCGGGAATGAGCAGTTCTTC. Translating gives CASSSSGSIGNEQFF.

This clonotype appeared a few times. This sequence joins TRBV20-1 and TRBJ1-5; the D gene is possibly TRBD1 (6 bases). Trimming left V 0 bases short and J 2 bases short, with 8 bases between. The length of the CDR3 is 14 residues. Germline CDR1 reads DFQATT; CDR2 reads SNEGSKA (reference sequence). As DNA, the CDR3 is TGCAGTGCTAGAGAGGGGGGGCGCAATCAGCCCCAGCATTTT. This sequence encodes CSAREGGRNQPQHF.

This chain links TRBV7-2 with TRBJ1-2; D possibly corresponds to TRBD1 (6 bases). The CDR3 totals 15 residues. V was shortened by 4 bases and J by 4 bases, with 16 bases between the two germline ends. Looked up from germline, CDR1 is SGHTA and CDR2 is FQGNSA. CDR3 sequence reads: CASSSSGVPRYGYTF. CDR3 coding DNA: TGTGCCAGCAGCTCGTCAGGGGTGCCCCGCTATGGCTACACCTTC.

This clonotype was detected ten times or more. The CDR3 coding sequence is TGTGCCAGCAGCCAAGACAGGGGGAATGAAAAACTGTTTTTT. Translating it yields CASSQDRGNEKLFF. J is TRBJ1-4 and V is TRBV7-2; TRBD1 aligns across 9 bases. The germline gives CDR1 SGHTA, CDR2 FQGNSA. Trimming at V came to 5 bases and at J to 5 bases, leaving 3 bases not matched to a gene. The CDR3 totals 14 residues.

V usage is TRBV5-8 and J usage is TRBJ1-5; tentatively, D is TRBD1 (5 bases). V lost 4 bases and J lost 4, with 18 bases in between. In germline, CDR1 is SGHTS, CDR2 YDEGEE. This CDR3 has 16 residues. For the CDR3, the DNA is TGTGCCAGCAGCCTCGGGACCGGAAGGGCAAATCAGCCCCAGCATTTT. This encodes CASSLGTGRANQPQHF.

The chain combines TRBV29-1 with TRBJ2-5; D is unclear. The CDR3 contains 13 residues. Trimming shortened V by 4 bases and J by 5 bases, and 14 bases separated the two germline ends. Germline V gene data show CDR1 as SQVTM and CDR2 as ANQGSEA. CDR3: CSVGNTLGETQYF. The CDR3 nucleotides are TGCAGCGTTGGAAACACTCTGGGGGAGACCCAGTACTTC.

The J gene is TRBJ2-3, the V gene TRBV20-1; 9 positions match TRBD2. This CDR3 region has 14 residues. Germline values: CDR1 DFQATT, CDR2 SNEGSKA (reference sequence). V dropped 6 bases and J dropped 4; count of bases not matched to a gene: 8. The CDR3 bases are TGCAGTGCAAAGCTAGCGGGATTTGCAGATACGCAGTATTTT. Its protein product is CSAKLAGFADTQYF.